One and the same sample provided the 21 T cell receptor beta chains below, sequenced in a study of OX40 agonist ivuxolimab in advanced cancers. Sequenced by immunoSEQ multiplex PCR; TCRdb stores in-frame clones only, minus some. Of 40,000 to 50,000 clones in the sample, less than 90% are singletons; the top ten hold around an eighth. Specimen: CD4+ or CD8+ T cells sorted from blood, collected in a trial of the OX40 agonist ivuxolimab. These receptors were collected from an adult with an advanced solid tumor such as melanoma, head and neck, liver or kidney cancer.

This sequence joins TRBV11-2 and TRBJ1-2, with TRBD1 as a possible D gene (5 bases). The length of the CDR3 is 12 residues. Germline assignment: CDR1 SGHAT and CDR2 FQNNGV. V was clipped by 4 bases and J by 8 bases, with 11 bases between them. The CDR3 DNA sequence: TGTGCCAGCAGCTCCCCTAGGGGCGGCTACACCTTC. This sequence encodes CASSSPRGGYTF.

In regard to this clone: Germline and junction disagree at one end, which may indicate a read error. The chain couples TRBV7-7 to TRBJ2-1; D gene uncertain. The CDR3 contains 15 residues. Germline values: CDR1 SSHAT, CDR2 FNYEAQ (reference sequence). CDR3 region: CASSTTPSSYNEQFF. CDR3 bases: TGTGCTAGCAGTACGACTCCTAGCTCCTACAATGAGCAGTTCTTC.

The chain employs TRBV7-6 and TRBJ2-1, with 13 bases matching TRBD2. Unmatched junction bases numbered 4, after V lost 5 bases and J lost 0 bases. The length of the CDR3 is 17 residues. Germline V gene data show CDR1 as SGHVS and CDR2 as FNYEAQ. The CDR3 here is CASSKRTSGSSYNEQFF. DNA for the CDR3: TGTGCCAGCAGCAAACGGACTAGCGGGAGCTCCTACAATGAGCAGTTCTTC.

The rearrangement uses TRBV2 and TRBJ1-5, with 9 nucleotides matching TRBD1. The CDR3 has 14 residues. Germline assignment: CDR1 SNHLY and CDR2 FYNNEI. V was clipped by 7 bases and J by 6 bases; unmatched bases: 7. This CDR3 reads CASTTGTGSQPQHF. The CDR3 DNA reads TGTGCCAGCACAACCGGGACAGGGAGTCAGCCCCAGCATTTT.

The sample holds a few counts of this clone. The genes are TRBV5-1 and TRBJ1-2; 8 bases fit TRBD1. The junction had 10 bases not matched to a gene; V was cut back by 0 bases and J by 6 bases. This CDR3 is 16 amino acids long. Per the germline V gene, CDR1 is SGHRS and CDR2 is YFSETQ. CDR3 bases: TGCGCCAGCAGCTTGGCTCCGGACAGGGCTATTGATGGCTACACCTTC. Translation: CASSLAPDRAIDGYTF.

In regard to this clone: At one of its ends the junction is not consistent with the germline gene, which may arise from a read error. V gene TRBV11-2 combines with J gene TRBJ2-1; D remains unclear. The CDR3 sequence is 15 residues long. Per germline, CDR1 SGHAT and CDR2 FQNNGV. The CDR3 sequence is CASSLDLPKTNEQFF. The DNA of the CDR3 is TGTGCCAGCAGTTTAGACCTCCCCAAAACCAATGAGCAGTTCTTC.

The chain uses TRBV19 and TRBJ1-1; tentatively, D is TRBD1 (6 bases). The V end lost 4 bases, the J end lost 6 bases, and 27 bases lay between the germline ends. Germline CDR1 LNHDA, CDR2 SQIVND (reference sequence). This CDR3 comprises 18 residues. CDR3 DNA sequence: TGTGCCAGTAGTAACCATAGGGGGGAGGAGGGGTATTCGGCTGAAGCTTTCTTT. This encodes CASSNHRGEEGYSAEAFF.

V usage is TRBV9 and J usage is TRBJ2-2; 9 bases are shared with TRBD1. The CDR3 is 16 amino acids. With V trimmed by 3 bases and J by 6 bases, 9 bases remained unmatched. Germline CDR1 is SGDLS and CDR2 is YYNGEE. CDR3 nucleotide sequence: TGTGCCAGCAGCGGACCGGGACAGGGAAGATCCGGGGAGCTGTTTTTT. Translation gives CASSGPGQGRSGELFF.

V gene TRBV28 combines with J gene TRBJ2-7, with 11 nucleotides matching TRBD2. This CDR3 has 14 residues. From germline, CDR1 is MDHEN and CDR2 SYDVKM. Trimming removed 6 bases from V and 2 bases from J; junction bases left unmatched: 3. CDR3 DNA sequence: TGTGCCAGCAGGGGTAGCGGGAGGGCCTACGAGCAGTACTTC. Translation gives CASRGSGRAYEQYF.

The V and J genes are TRBV6-1 and TRBJ2-1, with 10 bases that match TRBD2. CDR1 and CDR2 from the germline V gene are MNHNS and SASEGT. The length of the CDR3 is 14 residues. V lost 7 bases and J lost 6; bases outside the gene matches: 6. In DNA form, the CDR3 reads TGTGCCAGCAAGCCGGGACTAGCGACCAATGAGCAGTTCTTC. It specifies CASKPGLATNEQFF.

The chain combines TRBV13 with TRBJ2-5, with 7 bases that match TRBD1. The CDR3 spans 15 residues. J gave up 5 bases and V 3 bases, and 9 bases lay outside the gene matches. Germline CDR1 is PRHDT and CDR2 is FYEKMQ (reference sequence). The CDR3 here is CASSFLDRREETQYF. In DNA, the CDR3 is TGTGCCAGCAGCTTCTTGGACAGGCGTGAGGAGACCCAGTACTTC. Combining the CDR3 with reference TRBV13 and TRBJ2-5 gives the whole variable domain AAGVIQSPRHLIKEKRETATLKCYPIPRHDTVYWYQQGPGQDPQFLISFYEKMQSDKGSIPDRFSAQQFSDYHSELNMSSLELGDSALYFCASSFLDRREETQYFGPGTRLLVL.

The CDR3 region has the DNA TGTGCCACCGGCAGGGCTTATAGCAATCAGCCCCAGCATTTT. Protein: CATGRAYSNQPQHF. The chain has TRBV28 and TRBJ1-5; tentative D call: TRBD1 (5 bases). CDR1 MDHEN and CDR2 SYDVKM come from the germline V gene. V lost 10 bases, J lost 0 bases, and 13 bases lay in between. This CDR3 contains 14 residues. The entire variable domain, with the rest obtained from reference TRBV28 and TRBJ1-5, is as follows: DVKVTQSSRYLVKRTGEKVFLECVQDMDHENMFWYRQDPGLGLRLIYFSYDVKMKEKGDIPEGYSVSREKKERFSLILESASTNQTSMYLCATGRAYSNQPQHFGDGTRLSIL.

Details on this clone: At the DNA level, this CDR3 is encoded by other sequences in the same sample as well. V is TRBV15 and J is TRBJ2-7; D ambiguous. The CDR3 runs 12 residues. Germline V gives CDR1 LNHNV, CDR2 YYDKDF (reference sequence). V was shortened by 5 bases and J by 4 bases, with 9 bases between the two germline ends. This chain's CDR3 is CATSPDSYEQYF. CDR3 coding DNA: TGTGCCACCAGCCCGGATTCTTACGAGCAGTACTTC.

The gene calls are TRBV13 and TRBJ2-1; D possibly corresponds to TRBD2 (6 bases). The CDR3 consists of 15 residues. The V and J ends lost 5 bases and 0 bases respectively, with 11 bases between them. Germline assignment: CDR1 PRHDT and CDR2 FYEKMQ (reference sequence). The CDR3 nucleotides read TGTGCCAGCAGCGGTAGCGGAAGCTCCTACAATGAGCAGTTCTTC. This sequence encodes CASSGSGSSYNEQFF.

The CDR3 is CASSFPGQPPYEQYF. The CDR3 DNA is TGTGCCAGCAGTTTCCCGGGACAGCCCCCCTACGAGCAGTACTTC. This chain joins TRBV28 and TRBJ2-7; 7 nucleotides align to TRBD1. The CDR3 contains 15 residues. The germline V gene encodes CDR1 MDHEN and CDR2 SYDVKM. V dropped 3 bases and J dropped 2; count of bases not matched to a gene: 7.

The rearrangement uses TRBV7-9 and TRBJ2-1, with no clear D. In germline, CDR1 is SEHNR, CDR2 FQNEAQ (reference sequence). CDR3 length: 14 amino acids. V was trimmed by 0 bases and J by 9 bases, leaving 12 bases between them. The CDR3 DNA reads TGTGCCAGCAGCTTAGCGTACGCGCCCGGTGAGCAGTTCTTC. Its protein product is CASSLAYAPGEQFF.

The chain uses TRBV5-4 and TRBJ2-2; D may be TRBD1 or TRBD2 (5 bases each). Trimming removed 5 bases from V and 5 bases from J, with 7 bases in between. The germline gives CDR1 SGHNT, CDR2 YYREEE (reference sequence). The CDR3 is 12 amino acids. CDR3 DNA: TGTGCCAGCAGTGAGGGGACCGGGGAGCTGTTTTTT. This gives the protein CASSEGTGELFF.

The chain has TRBV19 and TRBJ2-7, with TRBD2 identical over 8 bases. This CDR3 is 16 amino acids long. Germline CDR1 and CDR2: LNHDA and SQIVND (reference sequence). V shed 4 bases and J 4 bases; nucleotides not matched to a gene: 12. The CDR3 sequence is CASSTPGGLGRYEQYF. In DNA form, the CDR3 reads TGTGCCAGTAGTACCCCGGGGGGACTAGGACGGTACGAGCAGTACTTC. Variable domain in full (rest from reference TRBV19 and TRBJ2-7): DGGITQSPKYLFRKEGQNVTLSCEQNLNHDAMYWYRQDPGQGLRLIYYSQIVNDFQKGDIAEGYSVSREKKESFPLTVTSAQKNPTAFYLCASSTPGGLGRYEQYFGPGTRLTVT.

The J gene is TRBJ2-7, the V gene TRBV2, with D perhaps matching TRBD1 (5 bases). The CDR3 has 14 amino acids. V was pared by 4 bases and J by 2 bases, with 12 bases between. Germline V gene lookup returns CDR1 SNHLY and CDR2 FYNNEI. The CDR3 sequence: CASSVRGSAYEQYF. CDR3 nucleotide sequence: TGTGCCAGCAGTGTTAGGGGTAGTGCCTACGAGCAGTACTTC.

The rearrangement joins TRBV9 to TRBJ2-3, with D perhaps TRBD1 or TRBD2 (7 bases each). V shed 4 bases and J shed 2 bases, with 20 bases lying between them. The length of the CDR3 is 17 residues. Per germline, CDR1 SGDLS and CDR2 YYNGEE. This CDR3 reads CASSPRGSGTATDTQYF. DNA of the CDR3: TGTGCCAGCAGCCCTCGGGGGAGCGGGACAGCCACAGATACGCAGTATTTT. Full variable domain (remainder filled in from reference TRBV9 and TRBJ2-3): DSGVTQTPKHLITATGQRVTLRCSPRSGDLSVYWYQQSLDQGLQFLIQYYNGEERAKGNILERFSAQQFPDLHSELNLSSLELGDSALYFCASSPRGSGTATDTQYFGPGTRLTVL.

This clone was seen a single time. The rearrangement uses TRBV6-5 and TRBJ2-1, with 10 bases identical to TRBD2. CDR1 MNHEY and CDR2 SVGAGI come from the germline V gene. CDR3 size: 13 residues. The junction had 5 bases not matched to a gene; V was cut back by 11 bases and J by 4 bases. As DNA, the CDR3 is TGTGCCGCCGGACTAGCGGCTTACAATGAGCAGTTCTTC. Translated, it gives CAAGLAAYNEQFF.